This entry lists 5 T cell receptor beta chains sequenced from one sample in a study of T cell repertoires in cytomegalovirus infection. One entry per CDR3 protein results from TCRdb running MiXCR on the reads. Here the sample spans about 920,000 distinct CDR3 sequences, around 32% being singletons. These TCRs are of unknown antigen specificity. The starting material was cultured CD8+ T cells from PBMCs, obtained from culture after CMV antigen stimulation. These receptors all stem from a human donor in good health (CMV status not recorded). Some clones in this sample may be carry-over from other donors' samples.

This clonotype was seen a handful of times. The chain carries TRBV29-1 and TRBJ2-5, with D uncertain. V was cut by 0 bases and J by 7 bases, with 9 bases left in between. CDR1 is SQVTM and CDR2 is ANQGSEA in the germline V gene. This CDR3 spans 12 amino acids. CDR3 coding DNA: TGCAGCGTTGAAGACCTCCTGGGGACCCAGTACTTC. Its translation: CSVEDLLGTQYF.

The chain is built from TRBV28 and TRBJ1-1, with a tentative D call TRBD1 (6 bases). CDR1 and CDR2 (germline): MDHEN, SYDVKM. This CDR3 has 14 residues. Trimming left V 5 bases short and J 1 base short, with 11 bases between. CDR3 in DNA: TGTGCCAGCAGTCCTCAGGGGAGGAACACTGAAGCTTTCTTT. This translates into CASSPQGRNTEAFF.

Only a few counts were recorded for this clonotype. The CDR3 DNA reads as TGTGCCAGCAGTCCCAGGTCCGATCTTCCTTTAAAGCAGTTCTTC. This sequence encodes CASSPRSDLPLKQFF. V usage is TRBV6-2 or TRBV6-3 and J usage is TRBJ2-1; D call uncertain. Trimming took off 5 bases at V and 11 bases at J, with 22 bases between the two ends. Per germline, CDR1 MNHEY and CDR2 SVGEGT. This CDR3 comprises 15 residues.

This clonotype has a handful of counts. The chain recombines TRBV7-6 with TRBJ2-7; possibly TRBD2 for D (5 bases). V lost 5 bases to trimming and J lost 3 bases, with 11 bases between them. The CDR3 runs to 13 residues. The germline V gene has CDR1 SGHVS and CDR2 FNYEAQ. In DNA, the CDR3 is TGTGCCAGCAGCCCCACGGGGAACTACGAGCAGTACTTC. Translating gives CASSPTGNYEQYF. Looking up the rest from reference TRBV7-6 and TRBJ2-7 gives the full variable domain: GAGVSQSPRYKVTKRGQDVALRCDPISGHVSLYWYRQALGQGPEFLTYFNYEAQQDKSGLPNDRFSAERPEGSISTLTIQRTEQRDSAMYRCASSPTGNYEQYFGPGTRLTVT.

This sequence joins TRBV12-3 or TRBV12-4 and TRBJ1-1; 7 bases align to TRBD1. This CDR3 is built from 11 residues. V shed 10 bases and J 4 bases; nucleotides not matched to a gene: 3. The CDR3: CATTGATEAFF. The CDR3 DNA follows: TGTGCCACTACAGGGGCCACTGAAGCTTTCTTT.